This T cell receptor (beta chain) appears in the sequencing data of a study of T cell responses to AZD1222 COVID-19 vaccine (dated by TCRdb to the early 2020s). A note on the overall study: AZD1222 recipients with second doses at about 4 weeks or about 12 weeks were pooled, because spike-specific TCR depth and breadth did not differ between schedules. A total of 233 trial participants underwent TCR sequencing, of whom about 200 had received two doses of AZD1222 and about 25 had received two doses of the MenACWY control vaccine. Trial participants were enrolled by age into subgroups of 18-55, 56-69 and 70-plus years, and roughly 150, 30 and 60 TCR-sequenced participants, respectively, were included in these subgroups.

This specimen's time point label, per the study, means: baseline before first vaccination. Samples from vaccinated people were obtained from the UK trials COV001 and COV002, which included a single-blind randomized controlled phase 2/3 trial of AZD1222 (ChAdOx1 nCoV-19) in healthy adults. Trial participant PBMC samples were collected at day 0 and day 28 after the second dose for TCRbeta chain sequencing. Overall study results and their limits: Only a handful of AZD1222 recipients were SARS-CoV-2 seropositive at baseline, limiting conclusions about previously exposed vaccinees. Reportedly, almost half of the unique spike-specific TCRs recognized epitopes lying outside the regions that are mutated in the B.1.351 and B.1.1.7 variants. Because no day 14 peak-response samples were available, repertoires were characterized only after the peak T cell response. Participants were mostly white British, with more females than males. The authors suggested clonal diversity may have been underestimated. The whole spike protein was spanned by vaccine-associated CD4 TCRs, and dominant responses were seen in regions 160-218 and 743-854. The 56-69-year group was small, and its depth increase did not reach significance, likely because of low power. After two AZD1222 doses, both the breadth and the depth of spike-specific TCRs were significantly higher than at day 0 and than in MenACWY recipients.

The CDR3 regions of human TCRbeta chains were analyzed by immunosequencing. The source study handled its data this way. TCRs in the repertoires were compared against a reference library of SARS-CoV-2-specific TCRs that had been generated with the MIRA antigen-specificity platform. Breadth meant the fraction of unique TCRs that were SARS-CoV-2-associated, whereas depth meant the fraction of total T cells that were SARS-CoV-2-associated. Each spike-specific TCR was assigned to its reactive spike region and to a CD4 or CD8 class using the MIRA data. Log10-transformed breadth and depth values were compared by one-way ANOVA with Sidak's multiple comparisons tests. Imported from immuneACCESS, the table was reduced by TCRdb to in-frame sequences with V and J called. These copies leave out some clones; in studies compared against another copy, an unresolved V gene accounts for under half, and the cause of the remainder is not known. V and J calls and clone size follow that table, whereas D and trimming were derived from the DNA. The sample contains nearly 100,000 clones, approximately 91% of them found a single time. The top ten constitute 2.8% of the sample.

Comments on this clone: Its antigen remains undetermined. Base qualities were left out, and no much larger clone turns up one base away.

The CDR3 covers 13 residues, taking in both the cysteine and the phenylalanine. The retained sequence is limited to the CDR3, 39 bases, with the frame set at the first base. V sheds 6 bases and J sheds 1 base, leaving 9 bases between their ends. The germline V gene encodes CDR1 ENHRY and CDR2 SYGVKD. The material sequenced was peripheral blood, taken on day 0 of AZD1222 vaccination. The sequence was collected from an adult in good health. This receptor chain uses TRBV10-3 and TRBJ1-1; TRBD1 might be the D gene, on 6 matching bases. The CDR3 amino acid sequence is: CAIRGARNTEAFF. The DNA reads TGTGCCATCAGGGGGGCGAGGAACACTGAAGCTTTCTTT.